The clone carrying this TCR beta chain came up a few times. What it binds is not known. In germline, CDR1 is MNHEY, CDR2 SVGAGI. The CDR3 covers 16 residues. J was trimmed by 0 bases and V by 4 bases; bases with no gene match: 6. This entry belongs to a study of Graves' ophthalmopathy and Graves' hyperthyroidism. Overall study: Peripheral blood was gathered at first diagnosis, ahead of any treatment whatsoever. General study points: Most thyroid clonotypes with frequency above 0.001 were detected in blood too. In predicting ophthalmopathy progression, the model reached 70% to 71% sensitivity and 72.22% specificity.

Aged 18 to 65, hyperthyroidism patients had been newly diagnosed, with under 2 months' duration. TCR beta CDR3 regions were amplified from RNA transcripts. First-round RT-PCR with HTBI primers preceded a second-round multiplex PCR. TCRdb analysed the multiplex PCR reads with MiXCR anew, one entry per CDR3 protein. The table includes hundreds of thousands of distinct CDR3 sequences, about 20% detected once. The origin of this receptor is a woman between 18 and 30 years old with stable Graves' hyperthyroidism. Some clones in this sample may be carry-over from other donors' samples. The specimen was peripheral blood. The chain uses TRBV6-5 and TRBJ1-1; 9 bases agree with TRBD1. Here the CDR3 DNA reads TGTGCCAGCAGTTCCGGGACAGGGCTCATGAACACTGAAGCTTTCTTT. Its protein product is CASSSGTGLMNTEAFF.